The clone carrying this TCR beta chain was detected only a few times. The data originate from a study of response to subunit inactivated influenza vaccine. A single record per CDR3 protein comes from TCRdb applying MiXCR to the RT-PCR reads. This sample has some 540,000 distinct CDR3 sequences, with around 21% found just once. The CDR3 is made up of 17 amino acids. Deletions cut 4 bases from V and 8 bases from J, with 24 bases between. These sequences were also reported in another study, on T cells expressing NK-cell markers. This second report adds: The authors generated TCR beta cDNA through 5'RACE template switching with UMIs. In several experiments, sorting was confined to alpha-beta TCR T cells through use of an anti-gamma-delta TCR antibody. For 6 or 7 donors, the dominant NKG2C+ clonotypes made up about 1.0-7.5% of their CD8+ T cells.

The TCR comes from a man aged 50 or older who received an inactivated influenza vaccine. This sample comprised CD4+ T cells sorted from PBMCs, obtained about 11 days after vaccination. The chain couples TRBV12-3 or TRBV12-4 to TRBJ1-5; a weak D match, TRBD1 (6 bases). The CDR3 region is CASSSLPTGRGPEPQHF. CDR3 nucleotides: TGTGCCAGCAGTTCCCTCCCCACGGGGCGGGGGCCTGAGCCCCAGCATTTT.